This TCR beta chain was documented in a study of cytomegalovirus exposure and HLA in healthy donors. The PCR employed 60 Vbeta primers together with 13 Jbeta primers. Sequenced by immunoSEQ multiplex PCR; TCRdb stores in-frame clones only, minus some. The data contain roughly 150,000 clones, approximately 83% of them singletons. This clone was seen once. CDR3 size: 15 residues. The germline gives CDR1 SGDLS, CDR2 YYNGEE. The V gene lost 1 base and the J gene lost 1 base, with 11 bases spanning the gap. The clonotype originates from a woman between 18 and 30 years old in good health and CMV-seronegative. The chain employs TRBV9 and TRBJ1-1; the D is unclear. Sequencing was done on a sample of PBMCs. As DNA, the CDR3 is TGTGCCAGCAGCGTATTCGACACCCCGAACACTGAAGCTTTCTTT. It yields the protein CASSVFDTPNTEAFF. Full variable domain (rest looked up from reference TRBV9 and TRBJ1-1): DSGVTQTPKHLITATGQRVTLRCSPRSGDLSVYWYQQSLDQGLQFLIQYYNGEERAKGNILERFSAQQFPDLHSELNLSSLELGDSALYFCASSVFDTPNTEAFFGQGTRLTVV.